This T cell receptor beta chain was identified during a study of blood T cells in healthy people across ages. This CDR3 spans 13 amino acids. Per germline, CDR1 DFQATT and CDR2 SNEGSKA (reference sequence). V lost 6 bases, J lost 5 bases, and 14 bases lay in between. Findings of the study overall: For the donors, CMV status was unknown and possibly confounded expanded clonotype changes. Investigators viewed diversity estimates from one million T cells as underestimates, the study reported.

To note about this clonotype: Its target is not known.

With a J-beta primer mix and a sample-barcoded 5' primer, a second PCR ran about 7 to 12 cycles. TCRdb processed the 5' RACE reads anew with MiXCR; each CDR3 protein has one entry. The sample contains over 600,000 distinct CDR3 sequences, about 43% of which appear only once. The chain uses TRBV20-1 and TRBJ2-1; D unresolved. The clonotype comes from an elderly man in good health. Material for sequencing was blood. CDR3 sequence reads: CSAPPRVDNEQFF. In nucleotides, the CDR3 is TGCAGTGCCCCTCCCCGGGTAGACAATGAGCAGTTCTTC.